This entry is about one TCR beta chain. Its antigen remains unidentified. At one end, the junction sequence differs from germline, possibly due to a read error. The data are from a study of tumor and adjacent non-tumor tissue in lung cancer. Study-level background: Stage I to III disease affected ten to eleven men and roughly 5 women aged about 31 to 76.

The template was RNA from unsorted bulk tissue. More than 3 cm separated this lung sample from the edge of the tumor. The CDR3 contains 16 residues. CDR1 is SGHAT, CDR2 FQNNGV, per germline. General study points: Tumor repertoires had a smaller top 100 clone share than normal lung.

TCRbeta libraries were built with three rounds of nested PCR, modified from ARM-PCR. TCRdb reprocessed the multiplex PCR reads with MiXCR, giving one entry per CDR3 protein. Among about 100,000 distinct CDR3 sequences listed, around three fifths were seen once. This chain links TRBV11-2 with TRBJ2-6; D possibly corresponds to TRBD1 (6 bases). The sequenced sample was distant non-tumor lung tissue. The TCR sequence derives from a man in his thirties or forties with non-small cell lung cancer. CDR3 coding DNA: TGTACCAGCAGCTTAGATTTGGGGACAGGGGCCAACGTCCTGACTTTC. Encoded protein: CTSSLDLGTGANVLTF.